This T cell receptor (beta chain) was observed in a study of OX40 agonist ivuxolimab in advanced cancers. Per germline, CDR1 SGHRS and CDR2 YFSETQ. The CDR3 totals 14 residues. The ends were cut back, 0 bases at V and 7 bases at J, with 13 bases in the middle. Sampling of blood occurred at baseline, cycle 4 day 1, and cycle 7 day 1. The assay was immunoSEQ multiplex PCR, and TCRdb's table has in-frame clones only and misses some. The sample has fewer than 85,000 clones; about nine tenths are singletons. The chain joins TRBV5-1 to TRBJ1-1, with D unresolved. This sequence was found in an adult with an advanced solid tumor such as melanoma, head and neck, liver or kidney cancer. This material consisted of CD4+ or CD8+ T cells sorted from blood, taken in a trial of the OX40 agonist ivuxolimab. In nucleotides, the CDR3 is TGCGCCAGCAGCTTGGGAGCCCTGGACGGTGAAGCTTTCTTT. Protein sequence: CASSLGALDGEAFF.